Each of the 17 T cell receptor beta chains below was sequenced from the same sample in a study of blood T cell repertoires in COVID-19. Clones were read by immunoSEQ multiplex PCR, and TCRdb kept only the in-frame ones, dropping some. Of around 33,000 clones listed, 90% are singletons. The sample taken for sequencing was peripheral blood. The receptors derive from a man of 80 years or more with acute or convalescent COVID-19.

The chain uses TRBV5-1 and TRBJ2-5, with 8 bases aligning to TRBD2. This CDR3 comprises 16 residues. Trimming at V came to 4 bases and at J to 2 bases, leaving 10 bases not matched to a gene. The germline V gene has CDR1 SGHRS and CDR2 YFSETQ. The DNA of the CDR3 is TGCGCCAGCAGCCCCGGGACTAGTGGATGGCAAGAGACCCAGTACTTC. It is translated as CASSPGTSGWQETQYF.

The chain links TRBV5-1 to TRBJ2-5; D unresolved. Trimming cost V 1 base and J 0 bases, with 4 bases left between them. This CDR3 has 13 amino acids. Looked up from germline, CDR1 is SGHRS and CDR2 is YFSETQ. As DNA, the CDR3 is TGCGCCAGCAGCTTGCCGGACCAAGAGACCCAGTACTTC. This sequence encodes CASSLPDQETQYF.

The chain carries TRBV6-6 and TRBJ1-1, with a possible D match to TRBD1 (5 bases). Trimming removed 8 bases at V and 7 bases at J, with 14 bases between. The CDR3 runs to 12 residues. CDR1 is MNHNY, CDR2 SVGAGI, per germline (reference sequence). The DNA for the CDR3 is TGTGCCAGCGGCCGGGGGGGTAGTGAAGCTTTCTTT. Translated: CASGRGGSEAFF.

V gene TRBV7-9 combines with J gene TRBJ1-3, with D possibly TRBD1 on 5 matching bases. CDR1 and CDR2 from the germline V gene are SEHNR and FQNEAQ (reference sequence). CDR3 length: 14 amino acids. Trimming took 6 bases from V and 0 from J, leaving 9 bases between them. The chain's CDR3 is CASRQGLSGNTIYF. CDR3 DNA: TGTGCCAGCAGGCAGGGCCTCTCTGGAAACACCATATATTTT. Full variable domain (missing parts from reference TRBV7-9 and TRBJ1-3): DTGVSQNPRHKITKRGQNVTFRCDPISEHNRLYWYRQTLGQGPEFLTYFQNEAQLEKSRLLSDRFSAERPKGSFSTLEIQRTEQGDSAMYLCASRQGLSGNTIYFGEGSWLTVV.

This clone was detected a few times. The V call is TRBV3-1 (or the pseudogene TRBV3-2), the J call TRBJ1-1; 8 bases agree with TRBD1. The trim removed 1 base at V and 10 bases at J, leaving 5 bases unmatched. Germline assignment: CDR1 LGHDT and CDR2 YNNKEL (reference sequence). The CDR3 has 13 amino acids. The CDR3: CASSQGTGLRAFF. The CDR3 bases are TGTGCCAGCAGCCAAGGGACAGGGTTGCGAGCTTTCTTT.

This sequence joins TRBV19 and TRBJ2-3; 12 bases align to TRBD1. The trim removed 5 bases at V and 2 bases at J, leaving 11 bases unmatched. Germline-derived CDR1 and CDR2 are LNHDA and SQIVND (reference sequence). This CDR3 is built from 18 residues. CDR3 nucleotide sequence: TGTGCCAGTAGTTCCGGGACAGGGGGCCGTGCATTCACAGATACGCAGTATTTT. Translation gives CASSSGTGGRAFTDTQYF.

There are a few counts of this clone. The chain is built from TRBV27 and TRBJ2-7; D is unresolved. Germline V CDR1 and CDR2: MNHEY, SMNVEV (reference sequence). Between the trimmed V and J ends, which lost 3 bases and 6 bases, there was a span of 9 bases. The CDR3 length is 12 residues. As DNA, the CDR3 is TGTGCCAGCAGTTTTGTGGGCTTCGAGCAGTACTTC. Amino acids: CASSFVGFEQYF.

V is TRBV12-3 or TRBV12-4 and J is TRBJ1-5; possible D gene TRBD1, 5 bases. The V end was cut by 1 base, the J end by 6 bases, with 7 bases between. This CDR3 is built from 13 residues. The CDR3 sequence: CASSLGGVQPQHF. The CDR3 nucleotides read TGTGCCAGCAGTTTAGGGGGGGTTCAGCCCCAGCATTTT.

In DNA, the CDR3 is TGTGCCAGCAGACGGGGGGCCTCCTACGAGCAGTACTTC. As protein: CASRRGASYEQYF. The rearrangement joins TRBV25-1 to TRBJ2-7; D might be TRBD2 (7 bases). Trimming shortened V by 6 bases and J by 0 bases, and 9 bases separated the two germline ends. There are 13 residues in the CDR3. Germline-derived CDR1 and CDR2 are MGHDK and SYGVNS.

The chain couples TRBV30 to TRBJ1-2; the D gene is possibly TRBD1 (5 bases). V lost 4 bases and J lost 4, with 10 bases in between. CDR3 size: 12 residues. Germline CDR1 GTSNPN, CDR2 SVGIG (reference sequence). As DNA, the CDR3 is TGTGCCTGGACTGCGGGGGTCTATGGCTACACCTTC. This translates into CAWTAGVYGYTF.

The V call is TRBV5-1, the J call TRBJ2-1; 8 bases fit TRBD1. The V gene end was trimmed by 3 bases and the J gene end by 4 bases; junction bases not matched to a gene: 0. CDR1 is SGHRS and CDR2 is YFSETQ in the germline V gene. The CDR3 is made up of 13 amino acids. In DNA, the CDR3 is TGCGCCAGCAGCTGGACAGGGTACAATGAGCAGTTCTTC. Translated: CASSWTGYNEQFF.

In nucleotides, the CDR3 is TGTGCCAGCAATGACGGGGGTTGGGGCTACACCTTC. This gives the protein CASNDGGWGYTF. The chain employs TRBV3-1 (or the pseudogene TRBV3-2) and TRBJ1-2; D may be TRBD1 (5 bases). The CDR3 contains 12 residues. Germline V lookup: CDR1 LGHDT, CDR2 YNNKEL (reference sequence). The V gene lost 7 bases and the J gene lost 8 bases, with 14 bases spanning the gap.

The rearrangement uses TRBV7-9 and TRBJ2-7; D possibly corresponds to TRBD1 (7 bases). CDR1 is SEHNR, CDR2 FQNEAQ, per germline (reference sequence). The CDR3 length is 15 residues. V lost 2 bases and J 6 bases, leaving 17 bases between the germline ends. The CDR3 DNA reads as TGTGCCAGCAGCTTACTGGCAGGGGGGACTTCCGAGCAGTACTTC. Protein: CASSLLAGGTSEQYF.

The CDR3 DNA reads as TGTGCCAGCAGCCAAGAATGGCGCGGCCCCGCAGATACGCAGTATTTT. Translating it yields CASSQEWRGPADTQYF. The chain is built from TRBV3-1 (or the pseudogene TRBV3-2) and TRBJ2-3; D ambiguous. This CDR3 spans 16 amino acids. CDR1 and CDR2 from the germline V gene are LGHDT and YNNKEL (reference sequence). V gave up 0 bases and J gave up 4 bases, with 14 bases separating them.

This clone appeared a single time. The V call is TRBV6-1, the J call TRBJ1-5; D unresolved. This CDR3 has 13 residues. V was pared by 4 bases and J by 7 bases, with 11 bases between. In germline, CDR1 is MNHNS, CDR2 SASEGT. This CDR3 reads CASSASSGQPQHF. The CDR3 DNA reads as TGTGCCAGCAGTGCTTCGAGCGGACAGCCCCAGCATTTT.

J is TRBJ1-3 and V is TRBV19; D is perhaps TRBD1 (5 bases). Looked up from germline, CDR1 is LNHDA and CDR2 is SQIVND (reference sequence). Trimming took off 7 bases at V and 2 bases at J, with 15 bases between the two ends. This CDR3 is built from 15 residues. The CDR3 DNA reads TGTGCCAGTAACGCGCGGGGGGGACCTGGAAACACCATATATTTT. Protein: CASNARGGPGNTIYF.

This clone was seen once. This chain connects TRBV29-1 to TRBJ1-1; D gene uncertain. The CDR3 totals 12 residues. The germline CDR1 and CDR2 sequences are SQVTM and ANQGSEA. The V end lost 5 bases, the J end lost 4 bases, and 11 bases lay between the germline ends. This CDR3 reads CSVSQSGTEAFF. The CDR3 nucleotides are TGCAGCGTTTCCCAATCGGGCACTGAAGCTTTCTTT.